This passage covers 5 T cell receptor beta chains from one sample sequenced in a study of cytomegalovirus exposure and HLA in healthy donors. With 60 Vbeta and 13 Jbeta primers, the PCR was carried out. This table comes from immunoSEQ multiplex PCR, and its TCRdb copy is limited to in-frame clones, with some not included. The sample table includes 150,000 or so clones. Sequences were obtained from PBMCs. These receptors originate from a woman between 45 and 60 years old in good health and CMV-seronegative.

The chain combines TRBV7-3 with TRBJ1-5, with a weak D call TRBD1 (5 bases). This CDR3 comprises 13 residues. Trimming took off 2 bases at V and 5 bases at J, with 7 bases between the two ends. Germline lookup yields CDR1 SGHTA and CDR2 FQGTGA. The CDR3 DNA sequence: TGTGCCAGCAGCTTAGGGGCACATCAGCCCCAGCATTTT. Encoded protein: CASSLGAHQPQHF.

This chain connects TRBV19 to TRBJ1-3, with D possibly matching TRBD1 (5 bases). CDR1 LNHDA and CDR2 SQIVND come from the germline V gene (reference sequence). CDR3 length: 15 amino acids. V gave up 6 bases and J gave up 0 bases, with 12 bases separating them. The CDR3 region has the DNA TGTGCCAGTAGGCCGACAGCAGACTCTGGAAACACCATATATTTT. Protein product: CASRPTADSGNTIYF.

This chain connects TRBV5-3 to TRBJ2-7; 8 bases fit TRBD2. TRBV5-3 is given ORF status, its function remaining uncertain. The CDR3 is 15 amino acids. V lost 0 bases and J lost 4; bases outside the gene matches: 6. CDR3 sequence: CARSLAPAGEYEQYF. CDR3 in DNA: TGTGCCAGAAGCTTGGCTCCAGCGGGAGAATACGAGCAGTACTTC.

V is TRBV19 and J is TRBJ1-1, with 9 bases fitting TRBD1. This CDR3 contains 16 residues. CDR1 and CDR2 from the germline V gene are LNHDA and SQIVND (reference sequence). V was pared by 5 bases and J by 4 bases, with 11 bases of the junction left unmatched. The CDR3 protein is CASSSLKTGGLTEAFF. The CDR3 DNA reads TGTGCCAGTAGTTCGCTGAAGACAGGGGGTCTCACTGAAGCTTTCTTT.

V usage is TRBV9 and J usage is TRBJ2-2, with 8 bases that match TRBD2. J gave up 4 bases and V 1 base, and 15 bases lay outside the gene matches. The germline CDR1 and CDR2 sequences are SGDLS and YYNGEE. The CDR3 consists of 19 residues. The CDR3 sequence: CASSVSPHTTSGSTGELFF. The CDR3 DNA sequence: TGTGCCAGCAGCGTATCCCCTCACACCACTAGCGGTTCCACCGGGGAGCTGTTTTTT.